The 22 T cell receptor beta chains below come from one sample, sequenced in a study of cytomegalovirus exposure and HLA in healthy donors. The PCR used 60 Vbeta and 13 Jbeta primers. Here immunoSEQ multiplex PCR was the method, and the copy in TCRdb shows in-frame clones only, minus some. Of about 180,000 clones in the sample, 75% to 85% were seen once. The sequencing input was PBMCs. These receptor sequences come from a woman younger than 45 in good health and CMV-seropositive.

A word on this clone: Other DNA sequences within the sample encode an identical CDR3. The chain uses TRBV5-4 and TRBJ1-1; the D gene is possibly TRBD1 (5 bases). V was pared by 2 bases and J by 1 base, with 6 bases between. The V gene's germline CDR1 is SGHNT and CDR2 YYREEE (reference sequence). The CDR3 sequence is 13 residues long. The CDR3 spells CASSFGGNTEAFF. For the CDR3, the DNA is TGTGCCAGCAGCTTCGGGGGGAACACTGAAGCTTTCTTT.

This sequence joins TRBV4-3 and TRBJ2-2, with D perhaps matching TRBD2 (5 bases). V lost 0 bases and J lost 11, with 7 bases in between. This CDR3 is 12 amino acids long. The germline V gene encodes CDR1 LGHNA and CDR2 YSLEER. The CDR3 is CASSQDRDELFF. In DNA, the CDR3 is TGCGCCAGCAGCCAAGATCGGGATGAGCTGTTTTTT.

This sequence joins TRBV28 and TRBJ1-2; the D is unclear. The CDR3 consists of 13 residues. V was cut by 8 bases and J by 0 bases, with 10 bases left in between. Per germline, CDR1 MDHEN and CDR2 SYDVKM. The CDR3 DNA is TGTGCCAGCGGAACCGGGACTAACTATGGCTACACCTTC. It yields the protein CASGTGTNYGYTF.

The DNA of the CDR3 is TGTGCCTGGAGTCTAAGACAGGAGACTTACTATGGCTACACCTTC. Translated, it gives CAWSLRQETYYGYTF. The chain is built from TRBV30 and TRBJ1-2; D is perhaps TRBD1 (6 bases). The CDR3 extends over 15 amino acids. Per germline, CDR1 GTSNPN and CDR2 SVGIG (reference sequence). V lost 2 bases, J lost 3 bases, and 16 bases lay in between.

The rearrangement joins TRBV29-1 to TRBJ1-3; 7 bases fit TRBD1. This CDR3 is 12 amino acids long. V gave up 7 bases and J gave up 4 bases; unmatched junction bases: 4. In germline, CDR1 is SQVTM, CDR2 ANQGSEA. CDR3 sequence: CSARQGGNTIYF. The DNA of the CDR3 is TGCAGCGCCCGACAGGGCGGAAACACCATATATTTT.

This clone was detected only a few times. The V gene is TRBV11-3, the J gene TRBJ2-1, with a possible D match to TRBD2 (5 bases). The CDR3 has 15 amino acids. V lost 1 base, J lost 3 bases, and 10 bases lay in between. CDR1 is SGHNT and CDR2 is YENEEA in the germline V gene. This CDR3 reads CASSLVASSYNEQFF. The CDR3 DNA follows: TGTGCCAGCAGCTTAGTTGCTAGCAGCTACAATGAGCAGTTCTTC.

The chain carries TRBV7-9 and TRBJ2-1, with D possibly matching TRBD1 (6 bases). The V gene lost 0 bases and the J gene lost 6 bases, with 9 bases spanning the gap. The CDR3 has 14 residues. In germline, CDR1 is SEHNR, CDR2 FQNEAQ (reference sequence). The CDR3 protein is CASSLAEGGNEQFF. As DNA, the CDR3 is TGTGCCAGCAGCTTAGCGGAAGGGGGCAATGAGCAGTTCTTC.

This clone was counted only a few times. The chain carries TRBV7-2 and TRBJ1-6; D is perhaps TRBD1 (6 bases). This CDR3 contains 14 residues. In germline, CDR1 is SGHTA, CDR2 FQGNSA. V was clipped by 5 bases and J by 7 bases, with 12 bases between them. The CDR3 coding sequence is TGTGCCAGCAGCACCAGGGGCCCGAATTCACCCCTCCACTTT. Encoded protein: CASSTRGPNSPLHF.

V and J are TRBV29-1 and TRBJ2-7, with TRBD1 as a possible D gene (5 bases). CDR3 length: 13 amino acids. V dropped 6 bases and J dropped 2 bases, with 14 bases sitting between them. CDR1 SQVTM and CDR2 ANQGSEA come from the germline V gene. CDR3 coding DNA: TGCAGCGTCCTCGATCAGGGCCCCTACGAGCAGTACTTC. It specifies CSVLDQGPYEQYF.

This chain connects TRBV5-1 to TRBJ1-6; 9 positions match TRBD1. This CDR3 is built from 18 residues. Germline V CDR1 and CDR2: SGHRS, YFSETQ. Trimming removed 4 bases from V and 5 bases from J; junction bases left unmatched: 13. CDR3 DNA sequence: TGCGCCAGCAGCCCCCGGGGACAGGGAGCCTTAGATAATTCACCCCTCCACTTT. This gives the protein CASSPRGQGALDNSPLHF.

This clone was seen once. The chain has TRBV6-1 and TRBJ1-5; 8 bases agree with TRBD1. Germline CDR1 is MNHNS and CDR2 is SASEGT. The CDR3 runs 15 residues. J gave up 6 bases and V 7 bases, and 11 bases lay outside the gene matches. The CDR3 spells CASTPRTGRVQPQHF. The CDR3 DNA reads as TGTGCCAGCACCCCGAGGACAGGGCGGGTTCAGCCCCAGCATTTT.

This clone was recorded once. The gene calls are TRBV7-2 and TRBJ2-4, with D uncertain. Germline V gene lookup returns CDR1 SGHTA and CDR2 FQGNSA. V shed 5 bases and J shed 2 bases, with 7 bases lying between them. The CDR3 sequence is 13 residues long. The CDR3 spells CASSPATKNIQYF. CDR3 nucleotide sequence: TGTGCCAGCAGCCCCGCGACCAAAAACATTCAGTACTTC. Drawing the rest from reference TRBV7-2 and TRBJ2-4, the complete variable domain is GAGVSQSPSNKVTEKGKDVELRCDPISGHTALYWYRQSLGQGLEFLIYFQGNSAPDKSGLPSDRFSAERTGGSVSTLTIQRTQQEDSAVYLCASSPATKNIQYFGAGTRLSVL.

This chain links TRBV4-3 with TRBJ2-5, with D tentatively TRBD1 (5 bases). The ends were cut back, 1 base at V and 5 bases at J, with 17 bases in the middle. Germline values: CDR1 LGHNA, CDR2 YSLEER. CDR3 length: 16 amino acids. The CDR3 DNA is TGCGCCAGCAGCCAAGTCCGATCAAGGGGTGGGGAGACCCAGTACTTC. This encodes CASSQVRSRGGETQYF.

The V and J genes are TRBV7-7 and TRBJ2-3, with a weak D call TRBD2 (6 bases). V was clipped by 5 bases and J by 9 bases, with 18 bases between them. The CDR3 contains 14 residues. The germline CDR1 and CDR2 sequences are SSHAT and FNYEAQ (reference sequence). CDR3 loop: CASSLGGGLGTQYF. Here the CDR3 DNA reads TGTGCCAGCAGCCTCGGGGGAGGTTTGGGGACGCAGTATTTT.

The rearrangement links TRBV28 to TRBJ1-4; tentatively, D is TRBD1 (5 bases). V shed 3 bases and J shed 7 bases, with 9 bases lying between them. The CDR3 is made up of 13 amino acids. CDR1 is MDHEN, CDR2 SYDVKM, per germline. The CDR3 reads CASSFGGVEKLFF. The CDR3 DNA reads as TGTGCCAGCAGTTTTGGGGGGGTTGAAAAACTGTTTTTT. The full variable domain, its missing parts supplied by reference TRBV28 and TRBJ1-4, is DVKVTQSSRYLVKRTGEKVFLECVQDMDHENMFWYRQDPGLGLRLIYFSYDVKMKEKGDIPEGYSVSREKKERFSLILESASTNQTSMYLCASSFGGVEKLFFGSGTQLSVL.

The CDR3 bases are TGTGCCACCAGCAAGGCAGGGGGCATCTACGAGCAGTACTTC. Translated, it gives CATSKAGGIYEQYF. The chain employs TRBV15 and TRBJ2-5, with TRBD1 matching 8 bases. Judging by the DNA end, TRBJ2-7 fits better; the J call may be wrong. The germline V gene encodes CDR1 LNHNV and CDR2 YYDKDF (reference sequence). The CDR3 consists of 14 residues.

This clone appeared once. The gene calls are TRBV29-1 and TRBJ2-5; 8 bases match TRBD2. Germline V gene lookup returns CDR1 SQVTM and CDR2 ANQGSEA. The V gene end was trimmed by 7 bases and the J gene end by 5 bases; junction bases not matched to a gene: 12. The CDR3 is 14 residues long. CDR3 in amino acids: CSAGGGGGGETQYF. CDR3 nucleotides: TGCAGCGCCGGGGGGGGAGGGGGTGGGGAGACCCAGTACTTC. Full variable domain (missing parts from reference TRBV29-1 and TRBJ2-5): SAVISQKPSRDICQRGTSLTIQCQVDSQVTMMFWYRQQPGQSLTLIATANQGSEATYESGFVIDKFPISRPNLTFSTLTVSNMSPEDSSIYLCSAGGGGGGETQYFGPGTRLLVL.

The rearrangement links TRBV7-2 to TRBJ1-1; D unresolved. Deletions cut 5 bases from V and 10 bases from J, with 17 bases between. Germline CDR1 and CDR2: SGHTA and FQGNSA. The CDR3 length is 13 residues. CDR3 residues: CASSPAGLSGAFF. The DNA for the CDR3 is TGTGCCAGCAGCCCTGCGGGTCTCTCGGGAGCTTTCTTT. The full variable domain, its missing parts supplied by reference TRBV7-2 and TRBJ1-1, is GAGVSQSPSNKVTEKGKDVELRCDPISGHTALYWYRQSLGQGLEFLIYFQGNSAPDKSGLPSDRFSAERTGGSVSTLTIQRTQQEDSAVYLCASSPAGLSGAFFGQGTRLTVV.

V and J are TRBV6-4 and TRBJ1-5, with 8 positions matching TRBD1. Trimming at V came to 3 bases and at J to 0 bases, leaving 10 bases not matched to a gene. Germline V gives CDR1 MRHNA, CDR2 SNTAGT. This CDR3 is built from 18 residues. The CDR3 region is CASSDSLLGQGSNQPQHF. CDR3 sequence (DNA): TGTGCCAGCAGTGATTCTCTCCTTGGACAGGGTAGCAATCAGCCCCAGCATTTT.

The CDR3 region has the DNA TGTGCCAGCAGCTTGCCAAGCGGGCCTACCTACAATGAGCAGTTCTTC. This translates into CASSLPSGPTYNEQFF. The chain has TRBV5-4 and TRBJ2-1; perhaps TRBD2 as D (6 bases). With 1 base removed from V and 2 bases from J, the gap between germline ends came to 13 bases. The CDR3 has 16 residues. The germline CDR1 and CDR2 sequences are SGHNT and YYREEE (reference sequence).

This clone showed up just a few times. V and J are TRBV20-1 and TRBJ2-1; no clear D. Germline CDR1 is DFQATT and CDR2 is SNEGSKA (reference sequence). Trimming removed 4 bases from V and 7 bases from J, with 8 bases in between. The CDR3 runs to 11 residues. The CDR3 DNA reads TGCAGTGCTACCGGTTTTAATGAGCAGTTCTTC. It codes for CSATGFNEQFF.

The chain uses TRBV5-1 and TRBJ1-4; 10 bases are a match to TRBD1. After removal of 4 bases from V and 8 bases from J, the junction contained 8 bases not matched to a gene. Germline CDR1 reads SGHRS; CDR2 reads YFSETQ. The CDR3 covers 15 residues. CDR3 amino acids: CASSTAGTGEEKLFF. In DNA, the CDR3 is TGCGCCAGCAGCACGGCCGGGACAGGGGAGGAAAAACTGTTTTTT.